Listed below are T cell receptor beta chains from one sample, sequenced in a study of technical replicates of blood from a handful of donors. Libraries were prepared by immunoSEQ multiplex PCR; TCRdb keeps only in-frame clonotypes and omits some of them. In the table there are 95,000 or so clones, 95% of which are singletons. The sequenced sample was T cells isolated from PBMCs. Receptors were obtained from a human donor in good health. CDR3s leave out the opening cysteine and the closing phenylalanine or tryptophan. The D gene is left open where the match is weak.

d_gene: .
j_gene: TRBJ1-1
v_gene: TRBV11-2
CDR3aa: ASSLREIEAF

d_gene: TRBD2
j_gene: TRBJ2-3
v_gene: TRBV6-5
CDR3aa: ASSRGLAEDTQY

d_gene: .
j_gene: TRBJ2-1
v_gene: TRBV27
CDR3aa: ASSFNRDIQSSYNEQF

d_gene: .
j_gene: TRBJ1-5
v_gene: TRBV28
CDR3aa: ASSSAEWSLNQPQH

d_gene: .
j_gene: TRBJ1-5
v_gene: TRBV7-8
CDR3aa: ASSLINRAGNQPQH

d_gene: TRBD2
j_gene: TRBJ2-3
v_gene: TRBV29-1
CDR3aa: SVGTSGSTDTQY

d_gene: .
j_gene: TRBJ2-7
v_gene: TRBV7-6
CDR3aa: ASSLRMPREQY

d_gene: TRBD2
j_gene: TRBJ2-7
v_gene: TRBV2
CDR3aa: ASSPGTSGYCEQY

d_gene: TRBD1
j_gene: TRBJ1-4
v_gene: TRBV15
CDR3aa: ATSRDRGNEKLF

d_gene: TRBD1
j_gene: TRBJ1-2
v_gene: TRBV7-2
CDR3aa: ASSEGTAAHYGYT

d_gene: .
j_gene: TRBJ2-3
v_gene: TRBV7-6
CDR3aa: ASSQGGEQHDTQY

d_gene: .
j_gene: TRBJ1-1
v_gene: TRBV2
CDR3aa: ASSEDSWDTEAF

d_gene: TRBD2
j_gene: TRBJ2-1
v_gene: TRBV5-1
CDR3aa: ASSTQTSGSLDEQF

d_gene: TRBD2
j_gene: TRBJ2-3
v_gene: TRBV5-6
CDR3aa: ASSLFISGSADTQY

d_gene: .
j_gene: TRBJ1-1
v_gene: TRBV29-1
CDR3aa: SGTRVLGAEAF

d_gene: .
j_gene: TRBJ1-1
v_gene: TRBV11-2
CDR3aa: ASSLDSPGFNTEAF

d_gene: TRBD1
j_gene: TRBJ1-1
v_gene: TRBV11-1
CDR3aa: ASSFGTGGNLNTEAF

d_gene: .
j_gene: TRBJ2-1
v_gene: TRBV9
CDR3aa: ASSLRDEQF

d_gene: .
j_gene: TRBJ2-6
v_gene: TRBV14
CDR3aa: ASSQGRLSGANVLT

d_gene: .
j_gene: TRBJ1-5
v_gene: TRBV28
CDR3aa: ASCSRDINQPQH

d_gene: .
j_gene: TRBJ2-3
v_gene: TRBV4-1
CDR3aa: ASSQAWQQAQY

d_gene: TRBD2
j_gene: TRBJ2-2
v_gene: TRBV19
CDR3aa: ATRGLAGALRTGELF

d_gene: .
j_gene: TRBJ2-3
v_gene: TRBV6-5
CDR3aa: ASSYSSGLVSDTQY

d_gene: .
j_gene: TRBJ1-4
v_gene: TRBV29-1
CDR3aa: SVVGEKLF

d_gene: TRBD2
j_gene: TRBJ2-4
v_gene: TRBV7-2
CDR3aa: ASSPHGLAGFNIQY

d_gene: .
j_gene: TRBJ2-7
v_gene: TRBV7-9
CDR3aa: ASSLGQGSSYEQY

d_gene: TRBD1
j_gene: TRBJ2-3
v_gene: TRBV27
CDR3aa: ASRPGQGTDTQY

d_gene: .
j_gene: TRBJ2-7
v_gene: TRBV23-1
CDR3aa: ASSQSGTTLEQY

d_gene: TRBD1
j_gene: TRBJ1-5
v_gene: TRBV19
CDR3aa: ASAGDRDQPQH

d_gene: TRBD2
j_gene: TRBJ2-1
v_gene: TRBV27
CDR3aa: ASSIAGVAYNEQF

d_gene: .
j_gene: TRBJ1-4
v_gene: TRBV6-5
CDR3aa: ASSTVGEAEKLF

d_gene: .
j_gene: TRBJ1-4
v_gene: TRBV6-5
CDR3aa: ASSPSATNEKLF

d_gene: .
j_gene: TRBJ2-2
v_gene: TRBV6-6
CDR3aa: ASTTNTGELF

d_gene: .
j_gene: TRBJ1-5
v_gene: TRBV19
CDR3aa: ASSPGLIT

d_gene: .
j_gene: TRBJ2-3
v_gene: TRBV2
CDR3aa: ASSLRAASTDTQY

d_gene: .
j_gene: TRBJ2-7
v_gene: TRBV6-5
CDR3aa: ASSYGSRAYEQY

d_gene: TRBD1
j_gene: TRBJ2-7
v_gene: TRBV11-2
CDR3aa: ASSLRSLRGTGSFLGQY

d_gene: TRBD1
j_gene: TRBJ2-3
v_gene: TRBV6-5
CDR3aa: ASSLGTGASTDTQY

d_gene: TRBD2
j_gene: TRBJ2-7
v_gene: TRBV7-2
CDR3aa: ASRMTSAQFYEQY

d_gene: TRBD2
j_gene: TRBJ2-3
v_gene: TRBV15
CDR3aa: ATSSNSGGGTDTQY

d_gene: TRBD2
j_gene: TRBJ2-7
v_gene: TRBV27
CDR3aa: ASSLSTSGNLEQY

d_gene: .
j_gene: TRBJ2-1
v_gene: TRBV27
CDR3aa: ASSLFPIDGVYNEQF

d_gene: .
j_gene: TRBJ1-3
v_gene: TRBV6-5
CDR3aa: ASSRIGLSGNTIY

d_gene: TRBD1
j_gene: TRBJ1-2
v_gene: TRBV11-2
CDR3aa: ASSLVTGAYGYT

d_gene: TRBD1
j_gene: TRBJ2-5
v_gene: TRBV18
CDR3aa: ASSPARGQETQY

d_gene: .
j_gene: TRBJ1-2
v_gene: TRBV7-3
CDR3aa: ASSPGYGYGYT

d_gene: TRBD1
j_gene: TRBJ1-1
v_gene: TRBV18
CDR3aa: ASSPSAYDRETEAF

d_gene: TRBD2
j_gene: TRBJ2-1
v_gene: TRBV4-3
CDR3aa: ASSPTSGSLNEQF

d_gene: .
j_gene: TRBJ2-3
v_gene: TRBV5-1
CDR3aa: ASSCGQSTDTQY

d_gene: .
j_gene: TRBJ2-3
v_gene: TRBV25-1
CDR3aa: ASSEVGRSTDTQY

d_gene: .
j_gene: TRBJ1-5
v_gene: TRBV10-3
CDR3aa: AISGEGGNQPQH

d_gene: .
j_gene: TRBJ2-1
v_gene: TRBV7-3
CDR3aa: ASSLTGSGSSYNEQF

d_gene: .
j_gene: TRBJ2-7
v_gene: TRBV18
CDR3aa: ASSPPGLTYEQY

d_gene: .
j_gene: TRBJ1-1
v_gene: TRBV11-2
CDR3aa: ASSFGLVNTEAF

d_gene: .
j_gene: TRBJ2-1
v_gene: TRBV11-3
CDR3aa: ASSLGLGWYEQF

d_gene: .
j_gene: TRBJ1-4
v_gene: TRBV5-1
CDR3aa: ASSEGLGEKLF

d_gene: TRBD2
j_gene: TRBJ2-1
v_gene: TRBV30
CDR3aa: AFGLAGDRGNEQF

d_gene: .
j_gene: TRBJ2-3
v_gene: TRBV7-8
CDR3aa: ASSLLGIAASTDTQY

d_gene: TRBD2
j_gene: TRBJ2-2
v_gene: TRBV18
CDR3aa: ASSPIRSSGTNGELF